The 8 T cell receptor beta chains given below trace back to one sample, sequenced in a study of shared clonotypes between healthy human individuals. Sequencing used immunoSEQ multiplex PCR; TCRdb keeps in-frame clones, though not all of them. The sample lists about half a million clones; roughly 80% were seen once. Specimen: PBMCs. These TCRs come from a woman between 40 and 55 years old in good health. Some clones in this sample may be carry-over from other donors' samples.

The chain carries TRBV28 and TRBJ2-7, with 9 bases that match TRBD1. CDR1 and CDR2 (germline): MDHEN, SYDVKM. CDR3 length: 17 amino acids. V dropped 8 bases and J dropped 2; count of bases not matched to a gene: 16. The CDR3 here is CASAGILGDRATYEQYF. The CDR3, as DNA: TGTGCCAGCGCCGGGATTTTAGGGGACAGGGCGACCTACGAGCAGTACTTC. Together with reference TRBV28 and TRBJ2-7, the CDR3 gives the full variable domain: DVKVTQSSRYLVKRTGEKVFLECVQDMDHENMFWYRQDPGLGLRLIYFSYDVKMKEKGDIPEGYSVSREKKERFSLILESASTNQTSMYLCASAGILGDRATYEQYFGPGTRLTVT.

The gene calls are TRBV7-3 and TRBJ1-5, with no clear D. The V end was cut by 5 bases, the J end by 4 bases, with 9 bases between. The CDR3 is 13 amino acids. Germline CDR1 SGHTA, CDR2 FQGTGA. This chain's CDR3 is CASSPERNQPQHF. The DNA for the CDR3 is TGTGCCAGCAGCCCCGAGCGGAATCAGCCCCAGCATTTT. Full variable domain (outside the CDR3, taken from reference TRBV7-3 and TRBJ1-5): GAGVSQTPSNKVTEKGKYVELRCDPISGHTALYWYRQSLGQGPEFLIYFQGTGAADDSGLPNDRFFAVRPEGSVSTLKIQRTERGDSAVYLCASSPERNQPQHFGDGTRLSIL.

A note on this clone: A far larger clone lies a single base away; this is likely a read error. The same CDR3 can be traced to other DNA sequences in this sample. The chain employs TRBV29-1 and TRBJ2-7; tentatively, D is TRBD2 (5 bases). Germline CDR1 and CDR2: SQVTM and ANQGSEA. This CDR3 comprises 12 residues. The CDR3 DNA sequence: TGTAGCGTTGGGGTCGGTACCTACGAGCAGTACTTC. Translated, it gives CSVGVGTYEQYF.

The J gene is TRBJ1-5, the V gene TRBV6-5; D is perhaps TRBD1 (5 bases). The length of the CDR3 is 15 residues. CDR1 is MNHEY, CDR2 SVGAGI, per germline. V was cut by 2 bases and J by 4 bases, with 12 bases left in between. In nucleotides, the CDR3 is TGTGCCAGCAGTTACGGGGGGGGTCAAAATCAGCCCCAGCATTTT. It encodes CASSYGGGQNQPQHF.

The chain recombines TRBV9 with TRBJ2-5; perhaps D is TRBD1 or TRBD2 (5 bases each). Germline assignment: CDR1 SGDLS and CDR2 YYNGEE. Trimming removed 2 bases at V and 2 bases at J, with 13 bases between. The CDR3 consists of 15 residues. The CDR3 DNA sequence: TGTGCCAGCAGCGTCGAGGGACGGAGACAAGAGACCCAGTACTTC. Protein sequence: CASSVEGRRQETQYF.

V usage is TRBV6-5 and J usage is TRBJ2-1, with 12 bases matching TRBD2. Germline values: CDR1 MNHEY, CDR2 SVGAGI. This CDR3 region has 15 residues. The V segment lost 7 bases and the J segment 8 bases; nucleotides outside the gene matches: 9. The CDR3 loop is CASKKLAGGIDEQFF. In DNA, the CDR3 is TGTGCCAGCAAAAAGCTAGCGGGAGGGATAGATGAGCAGTTCTTC.

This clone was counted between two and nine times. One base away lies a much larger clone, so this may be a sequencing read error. Written as DNA, the CDR3 is TGTGCCGGCAACCCTGGACGCGCGGGACGGGAGCAGTACTTC. This gives the protein CAGNPGRAGREQYF. The V call is TRBV27, the J call TRBJ2-7; maybe TRBD2 (6 bases). CDR1 and CDR2 (germline): MNHEY, SMNVEV (reference sequence). The germline V and J ends were trimmed by 11 bases and 7 bases, with 24 bases remaining between them. CDR3 size: 14 residues.

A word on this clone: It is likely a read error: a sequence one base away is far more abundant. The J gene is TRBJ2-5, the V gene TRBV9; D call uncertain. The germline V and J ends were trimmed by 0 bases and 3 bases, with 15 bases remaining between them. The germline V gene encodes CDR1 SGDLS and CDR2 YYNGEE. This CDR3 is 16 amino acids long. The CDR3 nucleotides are TGTGCCAGCAGCGTAGATCAGTGGATCGGAAAAGAGACCCAGTACTTC. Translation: CASSVDQWIGKETQYF.